This paragraph reports one T cell receptor beta chain. As yet, its antigen is unknown. Assay: immunoSEQ multiplex PCR; the TCRdb copy retains only in-frame clones and omits some. Here the sample spans over 10,000 clones, approximately 89% being singletons. Indicated time point: week 3, after first cycle of checkpoint inhibitor. No patient had earlier systemic cancer treatment, concurrent immunosuppressants, or another active cancer. This record belongs to a study of blood T cell dynamics during melanoma immunotherapy. Study-wide points: It remained unknown if the driving T cell clones were melanoma-specific. Cell-free DNA CDR3 sequences most resembled the immune-effector CD8+ subset, which was also most clonal.

CDR3 size: 13 residues. Trimming shortened V by 5 bases and J by 1 base, and 8 bases separated the two germline ends. The germline V gene has CDR1 MNHEY and CDR2 SMNVEV (reference sequence). The clonotype was recovered from a human donor with melanoma. This chain links TRBV27 with TRBJ2-5; D gene unclear. This specimen was effector memory CD8+ T cells from blood, taken from a patient treated with checkpoint blockade. CDR3 sequence reads: CASSTRSQETQYF. The CDR3 DNA is TGTGCCAGCAGTACCCGTTCCCAAGAGACCCAGTACTTC.